This record covers a single T cell receptor beta chain. Its antigen is not known. Mismatch with germline at one junction end may stem from a read error. Via the markers CD45RO/CCR7/CD25/CD127/CD95/CD27, stem cell-like memory, regulatory, central memory and naive CD4+ cells were sorted. CDR3 length: 11 amino acids. Germline V lookup: CDR1 SNHLY, CDR2 FYNNEI. This sample was taken from a study of beta chain features in type 1 diabetes. cDNA synthesis used the whole RNA isolate, giving expressed TCRB sequences. Using immunoSEQ multiplex PCR, the repertoire was profiled, and TCRdb retains in-frame clones only, with some absent. The sample shows hundreds of thousands of clones, around an eighth of them seen only once. General study points: A moderate, significant TCRB CDR3 shortening appeared in type 1 diabetes across four CD4+ subsets.

The V gene is TRBV2, the J gene TRBJ1-1; D gene uncertain. Sequencing input: naive CD4+ T cells from blood. This sequence was found in a man younger than 35 with type 1 diabetes. CDR3 in DNA: TGTGCCAGCCGTGAGGTCACTGAAGCTTTCTTT. Translated, it gives CASREVTEAFF.